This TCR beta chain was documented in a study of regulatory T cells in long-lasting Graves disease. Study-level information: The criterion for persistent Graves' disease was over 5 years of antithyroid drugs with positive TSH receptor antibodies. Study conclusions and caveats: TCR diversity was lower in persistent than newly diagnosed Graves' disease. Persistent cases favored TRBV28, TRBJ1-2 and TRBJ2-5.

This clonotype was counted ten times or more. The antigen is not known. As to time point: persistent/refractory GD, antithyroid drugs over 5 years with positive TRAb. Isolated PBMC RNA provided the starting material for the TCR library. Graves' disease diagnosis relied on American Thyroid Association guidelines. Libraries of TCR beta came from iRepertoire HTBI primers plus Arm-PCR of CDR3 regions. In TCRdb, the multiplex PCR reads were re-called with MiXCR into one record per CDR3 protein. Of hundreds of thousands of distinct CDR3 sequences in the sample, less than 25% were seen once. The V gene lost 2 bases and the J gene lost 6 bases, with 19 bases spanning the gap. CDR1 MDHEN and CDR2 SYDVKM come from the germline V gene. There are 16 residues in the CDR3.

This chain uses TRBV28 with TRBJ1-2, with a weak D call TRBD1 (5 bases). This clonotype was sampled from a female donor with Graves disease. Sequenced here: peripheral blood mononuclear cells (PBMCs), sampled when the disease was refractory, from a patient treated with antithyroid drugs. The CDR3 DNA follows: TGTGCCAGCAGTTTAGCCGGGACGCCCTTAACGAATGGCTACACCTTC. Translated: CASSLAGTPLTNGYTF.